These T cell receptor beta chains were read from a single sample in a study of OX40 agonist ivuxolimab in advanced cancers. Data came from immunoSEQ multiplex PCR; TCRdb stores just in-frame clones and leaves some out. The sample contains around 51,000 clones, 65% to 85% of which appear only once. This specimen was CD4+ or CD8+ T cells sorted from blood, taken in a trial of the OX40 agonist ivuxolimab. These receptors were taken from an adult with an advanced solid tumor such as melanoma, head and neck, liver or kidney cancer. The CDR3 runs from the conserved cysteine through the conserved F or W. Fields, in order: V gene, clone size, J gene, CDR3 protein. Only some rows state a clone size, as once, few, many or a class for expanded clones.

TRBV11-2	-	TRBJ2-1	CASSPASSGSIGEQFF
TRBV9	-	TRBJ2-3	CASSVEVAGGEDTQYF
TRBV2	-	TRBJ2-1	CASKAGGVYNEQFF
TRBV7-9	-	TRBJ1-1	CASSHENTEAFF
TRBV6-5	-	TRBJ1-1	CASSGGTRATEAFF
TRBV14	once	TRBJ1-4	CASSQSGYSEKLFF
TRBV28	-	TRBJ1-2	CASSFSRSYGYTF
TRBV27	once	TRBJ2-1	CASSLGYKNEQFF
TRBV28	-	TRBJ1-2	CASTFSDAYGYTF
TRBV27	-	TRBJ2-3	CASRPGGNPSDTQYF
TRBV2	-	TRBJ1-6	CASIGEPNSPLHF
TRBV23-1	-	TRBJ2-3	CASSQRQKDSVEGNTDTQYF
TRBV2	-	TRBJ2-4	CASSEGLAGGKNIQYF
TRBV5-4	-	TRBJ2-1	CASSPGGAAAYNEQFF
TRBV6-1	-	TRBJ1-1	CASSSHQGTEAFF